A selection of T cell receptor beta chains follows, all from one sample in a study of T cells in Graves' hyperthyroidism and ophthalmopathy. TCRdb called the multiplex PCR reads again in MiXCR, with one record for every CDR3 protein. This sample has roughly 500,000 distinct CDR3 sequences, with about 20% found just once. Source material: blood. These receptors originate from a woman in her 70s with Graves' ophthalmopathy. Each CDR3 is given with its conserved first and last residue. A D gene is named only where the DNA matches it firmly. The size entry is marked missing in some rows and otherwise reads once, few, many or a size class.

j_gene: TRBJ1-6
d_gene: NA
v_gene: TRBV5-4
abundance: NA
CDR3aa: CASSSTDSPLHF
CDR3nt: TGTGCCAGCAGCTCCACCGATTCACCCCTCCACTTT

j_gene: TRBJ2-2
d_gene: NA
v_gene: TRBV6-5
abundance: many
CDR3aa: CASSYINTGELFF
CDR3nt: TGTGCCAGCAGTTACATAAACACCGGGGAGCTGTTTTTT

j_gene: TRBJ2-4
d_gene: TRBD1
v_gene: TRBV12-3/TRBV12-4
abundance: few
CDR3aa: CASSSGQMENIQYF
CDR3nt: TGTGCCAGCAGTTCGGGACAGATGGAAAACATTCAGTACTTC

j_gene: TRBJ2-1
d_gene: NA
v_gene: TRBV3-1
abundance: few
CDR3aa: CASSQDQGRINNEQFF
CDR3nt: TGTGCCAGCAGCCAAGATCAAGGGCGCATTAACAATGAGCAGTTCTTC

j_gene: TRBJ2-1
d_gene: NA
v_gene: TRBV19
abundance: NA
CDR3aa: CASSSPVRSKYNEQFF
CDR3nt: TGTGCCAGTAGTTCCCCAGTTCGGAGCAAGTACAATGAGCAGTTCTTC

j_gene: TRBJ2-1
d_gene: TRBD1
v_gene: TRBV9
abundance: many
CDR3aa: CASSVGRGPYNEQFF
CDR3nt: TGTGCCAGCAGCGTAGGCAGGGGGCCGTACAATGAGCAGTTCTTC

j_gene: TRBJ2-2
d_gene: NA
v_gene: TRBV6-1
abundance: few
CDR3aa: CASSELLSGELFF
CDR3nt: TGTGCCAGCAGTGAACTGCTTTCCGGGGAGCTGTTTTTT

j_gene: TRBJ2-6
d_gene: NA
v_gene: TRBV6-1
abundance: NA
CDR3aa: CASRFGQPPGANVLTF
CDR3nt: TGTGCCAGCAGGTTCGGACAGCCTCCTGGGGCCAACGTCCTGACTTTC

j_gene: TRBJ2-7
d_gene: NA
v_gene: TRBV6-2/TRBV6-3
abundance: few
CDR3aa: CASSRGRREQYF
CDR3nt: TGTGCCAGCTCCCGGGGGCGACGCGAGCAGTACTTC

j_gene: TRBJ1-1
d_gene: NA
v_gene: TRBV19
abundance: NA
CDR3aa: CASSHSGRGNVGTEAFF
CDR3nt: TGTGCCAGTAGCCACTCGGGCCGAGGGAATGTTGGAACTGAAGCTTTCTTT

j_gene: TRBJ1-1
d_gene: NA
v_gene: TRBV28
abundance: many
CDR3aa: CASSFYNDISEAFF
CDR3nt: TGTGCCAGCAGTTTCTACAACGATATTTCTGAAGCTTTCTTT

j_gene: TRBJ1-2
d_gene: NA
v_gene: TRBV19
abundance: NA
CDR3aa: CASSISSQVYGYTF
CDR3nt: TGTGCCAGTAGTATTAGCAGTCAGGTCTATGGCTACACCTTC

j_gene: TRBJ1-2
d_gene: NA
v_gene: TRBV20-1
abundance: NA
CDR3aa: CSARPQGPNYGYTF
CDR3nt: TGCAGTGCTAGACCTCAGGGGCCGAACTATGGCTACACCTTC

j_gene: TRBJ2-7
d_gene: NA
v_gene: TRBV27
abundance: few
CDR3aa: CASKFRAGYEQYF
CDR3nt: TGTGCCAGCAAATTTCGGGCGGGATACGAGCAGTACTTC

j_gene: TRBJ2-5
d_gene: TRBD1
v_gene: TRBV7-2
abundance: few
CDR3aa: CASSPSRGRTETQYF
CDR3nt: TGTGCCAGCAGCCCTAGCAGGGGGAGAACGGAGACCCAGTACTTC

j_gene: TRBJ1-1
d_gene: TRBD1
v_gene: TRBV20-1
abundance: few
CDR3aa: CSATGPDRGMNTEAFF
CDR3nt: TGCAGTGCTACAGGACCAGACAGGGGGATGAACACTGAAGCTTTCTTT

j_gene: TRBJ2-3
d_gene: TRBD2
v_gene: TRBV7-2
abundance: few
CDR3aa: CASSLLTSGADTQYF
CDR3nt: TGTGCCAGCAGCTTACTGACTAGCGGGGCAGATACGCAGTATTTT

j_gene: TRBJ1-6
d_gene: TRBD1
v_gene: TRBV10-3
abundance: NA
CDR3aa: CAISESGTGVSPLHF
CDR3nt: TGTGCCATCAGTGAGTCCGGGACAGGGGTTTCACCCCTCCACTTT

j_gene: TRBJ1-2
d_gene: TRBD1
v_gene: TRBV20-1
abundance: many
CDR3aa: CSAQATGVYGYTF
CDR3nt: TGCAGTGCTCAAGCGACAGGGGTATATGGCTACACCTTC

j_gene: TRBJ2-7
d_gene: NA
v_gene: TRBV28
abundance: many
CDR3aa: CASSVMGNEQYF
CDR3nt: TGTGCCAGCAGTGTAATGGGGAACGAGCAGTACTTC